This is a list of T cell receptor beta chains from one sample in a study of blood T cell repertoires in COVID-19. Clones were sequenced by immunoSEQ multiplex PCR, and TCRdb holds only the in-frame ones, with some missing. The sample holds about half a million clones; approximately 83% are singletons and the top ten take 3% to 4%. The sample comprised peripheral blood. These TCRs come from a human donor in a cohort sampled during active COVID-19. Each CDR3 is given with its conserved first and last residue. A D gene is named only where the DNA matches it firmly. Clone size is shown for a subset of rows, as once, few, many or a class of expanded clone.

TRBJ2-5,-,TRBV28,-,TGTGCAAACCGACAACAGGGTAGAGAGACCCAGTACTTC,CANRQQGRETQYF
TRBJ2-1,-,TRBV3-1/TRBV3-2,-,TGTGCCAGCAGCCCGGACTATACAAGGGGCGAGCAGTTCTTC,CASSPDYTRGEQFF
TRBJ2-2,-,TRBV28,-,TGTGCCAGCAGAACAGGGCCCGGGGAGCTGTTTTTT,CASRTGPGELFF
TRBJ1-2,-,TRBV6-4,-,TGTGCCAGCAGTGAAATGGCGGGGGCTGGCTATGGCTACACCTTC,CASSEMAGAGYGYTF
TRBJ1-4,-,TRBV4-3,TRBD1,TGCGCCAGCAAGACCAGGGGGCGCAATGAAAAACTGTTTTTT,CASKTRGRNEKLFF
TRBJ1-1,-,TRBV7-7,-,TGTGCTAGCAGCTTATTCGGGAACACTGAAGCTTTCTTT,CASSLFGNTEAFF
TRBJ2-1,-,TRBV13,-,TGTGCCAGTTGGGGGGGCAGCTCCTACAATGAGCAGTTCTTC,CASWGGSSYNEQFF
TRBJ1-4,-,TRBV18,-,TGTGCCAGCTCACCACCTGGCGGGGGCTCAACTAATGAAAAACTGTTTTTT,CASSPPGGGSTNEKLFF
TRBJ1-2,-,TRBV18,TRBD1,TGTGCCAGCTCACCTTTGGACAGGGAAGGGATGGACTTC,CASSPLDREGMDF
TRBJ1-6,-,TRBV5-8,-,TGTGCCAGCAGCCCTAAATTTTCCACCCTCCACTTT,CASSPKFSTLHF
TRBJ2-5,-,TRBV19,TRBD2,TGTGCCAGTAGGTCTAGCGGCCGGGAGACCCAGTACTTC,CASRSSGRETQYF
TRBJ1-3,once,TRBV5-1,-,TGCGCCAGCAGCCCACAGATCAGCTCTGGAAACACCATATATTTT,CASSPQISSGNTIYF
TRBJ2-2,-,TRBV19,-,TGTGCCAGTAGATCTCTTCCCGGAGCGAACACCGGGGAGCTGTTTTTT,CASRSLPGANTGELFF
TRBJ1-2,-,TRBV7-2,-,TGTGCCAGCCGCGGGTCAGGGGCTGTCTATGGCTACACCTTC,CASRGSGAVYGYTF
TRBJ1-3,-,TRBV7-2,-,TGTGCCAGCAGCTTATGGGGGGGGACAGGAAACACCATATATTTT,CASSLWGGTGNTIYF
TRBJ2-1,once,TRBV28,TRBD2,TGTGCCAGCAGTGAGGGGCAAGCGGGAAAAGTCAATGAGCAGTTCTTC,CASSEGQAGKVNEQFF
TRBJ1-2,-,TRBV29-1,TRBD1,TGCAGCGCCGTGCTATTGACAGGGGGCGCGGTTCTAGGGGGCTACACCTTC,CSAVLLTGGAVLGGYTF
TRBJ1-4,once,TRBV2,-,TGTGCCAGTCTTCAAACTCTAGCCCGGGAAAAACTGTTTTTT,CASLQTLAREKLFF
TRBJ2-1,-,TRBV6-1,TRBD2,TGTGCCAGCAGTGTGGTAGCGGGTGGGCCCCAGAATGAGCAGTTCTTC,CASSVVAGGPQNEQFF
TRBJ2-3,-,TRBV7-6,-,TGTGCCAGCAGCTTCTCGACAGATACGCAGTATTTT,CASSFSTDTQYF
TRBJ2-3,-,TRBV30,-,TGTGCCTGGAGAAGGGGGAGCAACACAGATACGCAGTATTTT,CAWRRGSNTDTQYF
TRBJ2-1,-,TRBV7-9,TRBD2,TGTGCCAGCAGCTTAGGATCTAGCGGGAGTCACAATGAGCAGTTCTTC,CASSLGSSGSHNEQFF
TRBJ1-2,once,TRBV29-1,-,TGCAGCGTTGAAAAAACAGGGTCGGGTGGCTACACCTTC,CSVEKTGSGGYTF
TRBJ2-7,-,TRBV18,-,TGTGCCAGCTCACCCCCTACCCTCGCCTACGAGCAGTACTTC,CASSPPTLAYEQYF
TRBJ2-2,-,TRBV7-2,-,TGTGCCAGCAGCTCCTTACTGGTAACGAACACCGGGGAGCTGTTTTTT,CASSSLLVTNTGELFF
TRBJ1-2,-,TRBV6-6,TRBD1,TGTGCCAGCAGCGCCGGGACAGGGGCTACCTTC,CASSAGTGATF
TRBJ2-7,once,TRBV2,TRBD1,TGTGCCAGCAAACAGGGGAACGAGCAGTACTTC,CASKQGNEQYF
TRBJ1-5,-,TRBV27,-,TGTGCCAGCCTCCCGAGAGGGGGTGGGTATAGCAATCAGCCCCAGCATTTT,CASLPRGGGYSNQPQHF
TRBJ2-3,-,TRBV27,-,TGTGCCAGCAGCAAAATCCGGGGGATATCGAGCACAGATACGCAGTATTTT,CASSKIRGISSTDTQYF
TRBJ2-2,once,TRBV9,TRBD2,TGTGCCAGCACCGCCCGGGACTACCAACCCGGGGAGCTGTTTTTT,CASTARDYQPGELFF